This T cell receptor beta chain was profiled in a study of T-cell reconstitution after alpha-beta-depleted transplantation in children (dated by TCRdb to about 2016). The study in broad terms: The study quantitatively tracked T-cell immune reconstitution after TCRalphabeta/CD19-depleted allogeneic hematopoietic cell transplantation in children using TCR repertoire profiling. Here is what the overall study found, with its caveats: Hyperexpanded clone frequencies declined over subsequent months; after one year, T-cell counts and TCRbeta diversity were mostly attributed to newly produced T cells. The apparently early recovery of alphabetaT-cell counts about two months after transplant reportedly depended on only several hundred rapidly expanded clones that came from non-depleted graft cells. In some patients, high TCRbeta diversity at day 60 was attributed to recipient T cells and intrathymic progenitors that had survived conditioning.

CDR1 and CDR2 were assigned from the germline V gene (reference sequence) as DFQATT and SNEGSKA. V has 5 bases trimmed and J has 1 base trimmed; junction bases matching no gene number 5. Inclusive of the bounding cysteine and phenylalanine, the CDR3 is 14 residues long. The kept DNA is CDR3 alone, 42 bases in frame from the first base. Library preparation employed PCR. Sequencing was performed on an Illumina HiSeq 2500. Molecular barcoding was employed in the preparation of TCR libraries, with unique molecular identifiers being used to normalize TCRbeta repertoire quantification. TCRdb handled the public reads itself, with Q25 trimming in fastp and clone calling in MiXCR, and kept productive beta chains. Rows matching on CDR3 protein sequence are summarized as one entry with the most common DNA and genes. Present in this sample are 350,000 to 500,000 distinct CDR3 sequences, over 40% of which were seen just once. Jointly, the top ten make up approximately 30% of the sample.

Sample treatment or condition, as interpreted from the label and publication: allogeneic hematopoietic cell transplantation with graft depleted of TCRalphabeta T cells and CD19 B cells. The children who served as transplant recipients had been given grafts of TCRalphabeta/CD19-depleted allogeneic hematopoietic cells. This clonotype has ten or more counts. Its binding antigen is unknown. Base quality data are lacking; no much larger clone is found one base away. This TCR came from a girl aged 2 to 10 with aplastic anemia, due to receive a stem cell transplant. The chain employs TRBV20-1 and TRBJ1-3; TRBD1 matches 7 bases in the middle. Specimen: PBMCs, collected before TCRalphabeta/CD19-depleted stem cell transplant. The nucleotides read TGCAGTGCTGCCCCGACAGGGTCTGGAAACACCATATATTTT. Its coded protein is CSAAPTGSGNTIYF.